Each of the 23 T cell receptor beta chains below was sequenced from the same sample in a study of T cells after yellow fever vaccination. TCRdb re-called the 5' RACE reads with MiXCR, one entry per CDR3 protein. The repertoire has about 85,000 distinct CDR3 sequences, about an eighth of them found once; the top ten carry under 30%. The material sequenced was CD8+ T cells not binding an NS4B(214-222) dextramer, sorted from PBMCs, taken roughly 20 days after the first yellow fever vaccination. The receptors derive from a man aged 18-30 years who received the YFV17D yellow fever vaccine.

This clonotype showed up just a few times. V and J are TRBV9 and TRBJ2-2; D gene uncertain. The CDR3 consists of 15 residues. Trimming pared 3 bases from V and 5 bases from J, leaving 14 bases between. Germline-derived CDR1 and CDR2 are SGDLS and YYNGEE. Here the CDR3 DNA reads TGTGCCAGCAGCGCGAGTGGCAGCGAAACCGGGGAGCTGTTTTTT. Its protein product is CASSASGSETGELFF.

The chain carries TRBV11-2 and TRBJ2-7; D possibly corresponds to TRBD1 (5 bases). CDR3 size: 14 residues. Between the trimmed V and J ends, which lost 5 bases and 4 bases, there was a span of 15 bases. Germline CDR1 is SGHAT and CDR2 is FQNNGV. Here the CDR3 reads CASSPQPGWYEQYF. CDR3 nucleotide sequence: TGTGCCAGCAGCCCTCAGCCAGGGTGGTACGAGCAGTACTTC.

This clonotype has only a few counts. The rearrangement links TRBV5-1 to TRBJ2-1; 9 bases align to TRBD2. Germline trimming cut 0 bases from V and 4 bases from J; bases unmatched to any gene: 2. The CDR3 has 15 residues. Germline CDR1 is SGHRS and CDR2 is YFSETQ. CDR3 region: CASSLDLAGYNEQFF. As DNA, the CDR3 is TGCGCCAGCAGCTTGGACCTAGCGGGATACAATGAGCAGTTCTTC.

The genes are TRBV6-1 and TRBJ1-1; D is undetermined. In germline, CDR1 is MNHNS, CDR2 SASEGT. V was trimmed by 1 base and J by 0 bases, leaving 9 bases between them. This CDR3 contains 15 residues. The CDR3 region is CASSEDRPLNTEAFF. Written as DNA, the CDR3 is TGTGCCAGCAGTGAAGACAGACCCTTGAACACTGAAGCTTTCTTT.

The gene calls are TRBV10-3 and TRBJ1-4; no clear D. The V gene's germline CDR1 is ENHRY and CDR2 SYGVKD. With 6 bases removed from V and 7 bases from J, the gap between germline ends came to 12 bases. The CDR3 consists of 13 residues. CDR3 sequence (DNA): TGTGCCATCAGAGGCGGGGAGTCTGAAAAACTGTTTTTT. Translation: CAIRGGESEKLFF.

The chain combines TRBV5-8 with TRBJ2-7; D is undetermined. V was trimmed by 2 bases and J by 3 bases, leaving 9 bases between them. The length of the CDR3 is 13 residues. Germline CDR1 SGHTS, CDR2 YDEGEE. The CDR3 DNA reads TGTGCCAGCAGCTTCGGGTACCTCTACGAGCAGTACTTC. Its protein is CASSFGYLYEQYF.

J is TRBJ1-5 and V is TRBV27; D uncertain. This CDR3 has 14 amino acids. V lost 5 bases and J lost 2, with 10 bases in between. Germline V gives CDR1 MNHEY, CDR2 SMNVEV (reference sequence). CDR3 residues: CASSMGMGNQPQHF. The CDR3 DNA follows: TGTGCCAGCAGTATGGGGATGGGCAATCAGCCCCAGCATTTT.

The genes are TRBV5-1 and TRBJ1-1, with 7 bases that match TRBD1. J gave up 2 bases and V 5 bases, and 9 bases lay outside the gene matches. Germline V gene sequence: CDR1 SGHRS, CDR2 YFSETQ. CDR3 length equals 15 residues. CDR3 in amino acids: CASRNLQGINTEAFF. CDR3 nucleotides: TGCGCCAGCAGGAACCTACAGGGGATTAACACTGAAGCTTTCTTT.

In its sample, this clonotype was seen a few times. The chain links TRBV6-5 to TRBJ2-1; D remains ambiguous. The length of the CDR3 is 11 residues. V lost 5 bases and J lost 10, with 9 bases in between. Germline V CDR1 and CDR2: MNHEY, SVGAGI. CDR3 DNA: TGTGCCAGCAGTCGAAATTGGGAGCAGTTCTTC. This gives the protein CASSRNWEQFF.

The chain recombines TRBV7-9 with TRBJ2-3, with 8 bases identical to TRBD2. The CDR3 runs 16 residues. Germline CDR1 and CDR2: SEHNR and FQNEAQ (reference sequence). V trimming: 5 bases; J trimming: 0 bases; junction bases outside the gene matches: 7. This CDR3 is CASSRFTGGSTDTQYF. The CDR3 DNA sequence: TGTGCCAGCAGCCGGTTCACGGGGGGGAGCACAGATACGCAGTATTTT.

The rearrangement joins TRBV19 to TRBJ2-1; the match to TRBD2 covers 7 bases. The CDR3 is 14 residues long. CDR1 LNHDA and CDR2 SQIVND come from the germline V gene (reference sequence). The trim removed 5 bases at V and 4 bases at J, leaving 5 bases unmatched. The CDR3 loop is CASSPGLGYNEQFF. In DNA form, the CDR3 reads TGTGCCAGTAGTCCAGGACTAGGGTACAATGAGCAGTTCTTC.

This rearrangement joins TRBV7-3 to TRBJ2-1; 16 positions agree with TRBD2. Unmatched junction bases numbered 4, after V lost 2 bases and J lost 6 bases. Germline lookup yields CDR1 SGHTA and CDR2 FQGTGA. This CDR3 spans 17 amino acids. CDR3 coding DNA: TGTGCCAGCAGCTTACCGGGACTAGCGGGGGGGGGCAATGAGCAGTTCTTC. Translating it yields CASSLPGLAGGGNEQFF.

The J gene is TRBJ2-3, the V gene TRBV18, with TRBD2 as a possible D gene (6 bases). The CDR3 is made up of 15 amino acids. The V gene lost 3 bases and the J gene lost 0 bases, with 10 bases spanning the gap. CDR1 KGHSH and CDR2 LQKENI come from the germline V gene. For the CDR3, the DNA is TGTGCCAGCTCACCGGGCCGGGGGAGCACAGATACGCAGTATTTT. Its translation is CASSPGRGSTDTQYF.

This clonotype was detected a few times. The chain employs TRBV4-2 and TRBJ2-2; D uncertain. Looked up from germline, CDR1 is LGHNA and CDR2 is YNFKEQ. V lost 2 bases and J lost 0, with 16 bases in between. This CDR3 comprises 18 residues. CDR3 amino acids: CASSQIIVRPANTGELFF. For the CDR3, the DNA is TGTGCCAGCAGCCAAATAATTGTCCGGCCAGCGAACACCGGGGAGCTGTTTTTT.

In this sample, this clonotype turned up a few times. This rearrangement joins TRBV11-2 to TRBJ2-1, with a weak D call TRBD2 (6 bases). Trimming stripped 0 bases from V and 8 bases from J, with 14 bases between. This CDR3 has 15 amino acids. Germline V gene sequence: CDR1 SGHAT, CDR2 FQNNGV. The CDR3 region has the DNA TGTGCCAGCAGCTTAGAAGGTCCCGCGGGGTATGAGCAGTTCTTC. Protein: CASSLEGPAGYEQFF.

This clonotype has only a few counts. The gene calls are TRBV2 and TRBJ2-5, with 7 bases fitting TRBD1. The V gene end was trimmed by 3 bases and the J gene end by 1 base; junction bases not matched to a gene: 2. Germline loops: CDR1 SNHLY, CDR2 FYNNEI. This CDR3 has 14 residues. This CDR3 reads CASSDGQAQETQYF. CDR3 sequence (DNA): TGTGCCAGCAGTGACGGACAGGCCCAAGAGACCCAGTACTTC.

The rearrangement uses TRBV2 and TRBJ2-2; D is possibly TRBD2 (6 bases). The CDR3 length is 17 residues. Germline V lookup: CDR1 SNHLY, CDR2 FYNNEI. Trimming stripped 4 bases from V and 5 bases from J, with 20 bases between. CDR3 bases: TGTGCCAGCAGTGGGTTCGGAGGGGCGGGTAGGACCGGGGAGCTGTTTTTT. This codes for CASSGFGGAGRTGELFF. Full variable domain (missing parts from reference TRBV2 and TRBJ2-2): EPEVTQTPSHQVTQMGQEVILRCVPISNHLYFYWYRQILGQKVEFLVSFYNNEISEKSEIFDDQFSVERPDGSNFTLKIRSTKLEDSAMYFCASSGFGGAGRTGELFFGEGSRLTVL.

A few counts support this clonotype. The CDR3 ends on some other residue instead of the conserved phenylalanine or tryptophan, so this is likely a read error. The chain carries TRBV29-1 and TRBJ2-5, with TRBD2 identical over 9 bases. This CDR3 is built from 13 residues. The ends lost 7 bases at V and 4 bases at J; junction bases unmatched: 7. CDR1 is SQVTM, CDR2 ANQGSEA, per germline. The CDR3 sequence: CSGASGIPETQYL. The DNA of the CDR3 is TGCAGCGGGGCTAGCGGGATACCAGAGACCCAGTACTTG.

The chain recombines TRBV6-1 with TRBJ1-1; TRBD1 matches 9 bases. V lost 6 bases, J lost 5 bases, and 10 bases stayed unmatched. CDR1 MNHNS and CDR2 SASEGT come from the germline V gene. The CDR3 has 15 amino acids. The CDR3 spells CASSPETGGVTEAFF. CDR3 DNA sequence: TGTGCCAGCAGCCCAGAAACAGGGGGCGTTACTGAAGCTTTCTTT.

The chain recombines TRBV4-3 with TRBJ1-5; tentatively, D is TRBD1 (5 bases). Trimming cost V 4 bases and J 0 bases, with 10 bases left between them. Germline V gives CDR1 LGHNA, CDR2 YSLEER. This CDR3 is 15 amino acids long. The CDR3 DNA follows: TGCGCCAGCAGCCGCGGGCAGGGTAGCAATCAGCCCCAGCATTTT. It specifies CASSRGQGSNQPQHF.

The V gene is TRBV12-3 or TRBV12-4, the J gene TRBJ2-5; possibly TRBD2 for D (6 bases). Trimming cost V 5 bases and J 2 bases, with 15 bases left between them. The CDR3 spans 15 residues. CDR3 region: CASSRGGGRQETQYF. The CDR3 DNA sequence: TGTGCCAGCAGTCGTGGGGGAGGACGGCAAGAGACCCAGTACTTC.

This clonotype was picked up a small number of times. The chain joins TRBV12-3 or TRBV12-4 to TRBJ1-1, with TRBD1 matching over 9 bases. CDR3 length: 14 residues. Germline trimming cut 5 bases from V and 1 base from J; bases unmatched to any gene: 2. This CDR3 reads CASSEGQGNTEAFF. CDR3 bases: TGTGCCAGCAGTGAGGGACAGGGGAACACTGAAGCTTTCTTT.

The CDR3 coding sequence is TGCAGCGTTGAAGCACAGATACAGACCCAGTACTTC. Its translation is CSVEAQIQTQYF. The chain carries TRBV29-1 and TRBJ2-5; D remains ambiguous. This CDR3 comprises 12 residues. From germline, CDR1 is SQVTM and CDR2 ANQGSEA. Trimming shortened V by 1 base and J by 6 bases, and 9 bases separated the two germline ends.